This T cell receptor beta chain originates from a study of cytomegalovirus exposure and HLA in healthy donors. Study-level background: Around 77 million unique TCRs from HLA-typed donors made up an early data release. Study-wide points: A further, later analysis showed that HLA-associated TCR beta chains (compared with equally common others) were more clonally expanded.

Germline V lookup: CDR1 SQVTM, CDR2 ANQGSEA. V dropped 1 base and J dropped 8 bases, with 8 bases sitting between them. The CDR3 runs to 11 residues. With regard to this clone: Antigen specificity is unknown.

The PCR was carried out with 60 Vbeta primers and 13 Jbeta primers. Original methodology: A later analysis counted approximately 88 million unique TCR beta chains, around 10 million shared. Some clones are missing from TCRdb's copy, which holds only in-frame ones; the method was immunoSEQ multiplex PCR. That table is the source of V, J and clone size, and D and trimming were worked out from the DNA. Of about 82,000 clones listed, 70% to 90% are singletons. It was healthy bone marrow donors who served as donors. The chain employs TRBV29-1 and TRBJ1-1; the D gene is possibly TRBD1 (6 bases). The source material was PBMCs. The receptor's source is a man between 18 and 29 years old in good health and CMV-seronegative. The DNA for the CDR3 is TGCAGCGTTGAAGGACAGGCGGAAGCTTTCTTT. As protein: CSVEGQAEAFF.